This TCR beta chain was found in a study of blood T cell repertoires in COVID-19. Study context: PBMCs, B-cell-depleted T cells, or T cells were the source of the cDNA or gDNA that made up the material.

In the study's own analysis: Amplification of reference gene primers was used by the study to estimate nucleated cell counts. Profiling relied on immunoSEQ multiplex PCR, and the TCRdb table lists in-frame clones only, not all of them. V and J calls and clone size are given by that table; D and trimming were obtained from the DNA. Here the sample spans roughly 90,000 clones, roughly 78% being singletons. The CDR3 has 15 amino acids. V lost 0 bases to trimming and J lost 3 bases, with 10 bases between them. Germline V CDR1 and CDR2: SGHDT, YYEEEE. Sequenced material: peripheral blood. The chain uses TRBV5-6 and TRBJ1-5; tentatively, D is TRBD1 (5 bases). The source of this sequence is a woman in her 70s with acute or convalescent COVID-19. CDR3 residues: CASSLGRGSNQPQHF. The CDR3 bases are TGTGCCAGCAGCTTGGGGAGGGGTTCCAATCAGCCCCAGCATTTT.